The clone carrying this TCR beta chain was observed a handful of times. This CDR3 region has 12 residues. Germline-derived CDR1 and CDR2 are LGHDT and YNNKEL (reference sequence). V shed 6 bases and J shed 8 bases, with 13 bases lying between them. This entry comes from a study of T cells after yellow fever vaccination. TCRdb called the 5' RACE reads again in MiXCR, with one record for every CDR3 protein. The sample has 200,000 to 300,000 distinct CDR3 sequences; 10% to 15% are singletons. This chain links TRBV3-1 with TRBJ1-1; D ambiguous. The receptor was isolated from a man between 25 and 39 years old who received the YFV17D yellow fever vaccine. The sample in question was CD4+ T cells sorted from PBMCs, obtained 45 days after the yellow fever booster vaccination. This CDR3 is CASSGPEQEAFF. CDR3 coding DNA: TGTGCCAGCAGTGGGCCGGAACAGGAAGCTTTCTTT.